The present entry profiles one TCR beta chain with its context. This clonotype was counted at least ten times. Its recognized antigen is unknown. Within one base of it there is no much larger clone, and no base qualities were kept. The germline V gene (reference sequence) provides CDR1 SEHNR and CDR2 FQNEAQ. The CDR3 measures 13 amino acids from cysteine to phenylalanine. Here the CDR3 DNA is all that survives: 39 bases in frame from base 1. Trimming leaves V shorter by 6 bases and J shorter by 0 bases, with the junction holding 1 base beyond the gene matches. Library method: PCR. The sequencer listed for this sample is Illumina HiSeq 2500. TCR library preparation used molecular barcoding, with unique molecular identifiers applied to normalize quantification of the TCRbeta repertoire. The raw public reads went through TCRdb reprocessing: fastp at Q25, MiXCR clone calling, in-frame beta chains kept. Records with the same CDR3 protein are collapsed into one entry carrying the most frequent genes and DNA. The table for this sample lists about 980,000 distinct CDR3 sequences; about 29% of them were counted only once. The ten largest clonotypes hold 25% to 35% of the sample.

This sample stems from a study of T-cell reconstitution after alpha-beta-depleted transplantation in children (dated by TCRdb to the mid-2010s). The study in broad terms: T-cell immune reconstitution after TCRalphabeta/CD19-depleted allogeneic hematopoietic cell transplantation in children was quantitatively tracked in the study by means of TCR repertoire profiling.

On the study overall, not on this receptor specifically: Hyperexpanded clone frequencies declined over subsequent months; after one year, T-cell counts and TCRbeta diversity were mostly attributed to newly produced T cells. In some patients, the high TCRbeta diversity seen at day 60 was put down to recipient T cells and intrathymic progenitors that had survived conditioning. Apparently early alphabetaT-cell count recovery about two months after transplant reportedly relied on only several hundred rapidly expanded clones derived from non-depleted graft cells.

What this sample's treatment or condition label stands for: allogeneic hematopoietic cell transplantation with graft depleted of TCRalphabeta T cells and CD19 B cells. The transplant recipients were children given TCRalphabeta/CD19-depleted allogeneic hematopoietic cell grafts. The chain uses TRBV7-9 and TRBJ1-1, and 7 bases in between align with TRBD1. The sequence was collected from a boy under two years old who had a stem cell transplant for SCID, so the T cells may come from the graft donor. Specimen: PBMCs, mostly from graft donor cells, collected 360 days after TCRalphabeta/CD19-depleted stem cell transplant. The sequence in DNA is TGTGCCAGCAGGGGACAGCTGAACACTGAAGCTTTCTTT. Its protein reads: CASRGQLNTEAFF. With all but the CDR3 taken from the reference TRBV7-9 and TRBJ1-1 genes, the full variable domain is: DTGVSQNPRHKITKRGQNVTFRCDPISEHNRLYWYRQTLGQGPEFLTYFQNEAQLEKSRLLSDRFSAERPKGSFSTLEIQRTEQGDSAMYLCASRGQLNTEAFFGQGTRLTVV.